The present T cell receptor beta chain was sequenced within a study of OX40 agonist ivuxolimab in advanced cancers. A single count supports this clone. Other DNA variants within this sample encode the same CDR3. The V end lost 5 bases, the J end lost 4 bases, and 12 bases lay between the germline ends. The CDR3 has 13 residues. The germline CDR1 and CDR2 sequences are SGHVS and FNYEAQ. Assay used: immunoSEQ multiplex PCR; TCRdb lists only in-frame clones, some missing. The profile shows some 83,000 clones, about 86% of them singletons. The chain is built from TRBV7-6 and TRBJ2-7; the D is unclear. The receptor comes from an adult with an advanced solid tumor such as melanoma, head and neck, liver or kidney cancer. The material was CD4+ or CD8+ T cells sorted from blood, obtained in a trial of the OX40 agonist ivuxolimab. The CDR3 loop reads CASSRGSAYEQYF. The CDR3 DNA is TGTGCCAGCAGCCGCGGTTCTGCTTACGAGCAGTACTTC.